The sequence of this T cell receptor (beta chain) was determined in a study of CD8 T cells in Susac syndrome. Study-wide context: When blood was collected, patients with Susac syndrome were therapy-naive, were taking corticosteroids, or were receiving intravenous immunoglobulin alone. Study-wide results and caveats: Total CD8+ repertoires held 15 to 20 Susac-specific public clones, while CD8+ TEMRA repertoires held several.

Under recently defined diagnostic criteria, the patients with Susac syndrome qualified as having definite or probable disease. Reverse transcription used about 0.45 to 1 ug RNA and random hexamers. Amplification of TCR beta CDR3 used immunoSEQ multiplex PCR across 54 Vbeta and 13 Jbeta. TCRdb reanalysed the immunoSEQ multiplex PCR reads using MiXCR and keeps one entry per CDR3 protein. The sample consists of 75,000 to 100,000 distinct CDR3 sequences, 94% of them appearing once. The ends lost 4 bases at V and 4 bases at J; junction bases unmatched: 3. This CDR3 comprises 15 residues. As regards this clonotype: Its antigen is not known.

The J gene is TRBJ2-2, the V gene TRBV12-3 or TRBV12-4, with 10 bases that match TRBD2. The clonotype was recovered from a human donor with Susac syndrome. The specimen was CD8+ T cells from PBMCs. CDR3 sequence: CASSSSGSATGELFF. The CDR3 DNA reads TGTGCCAGCAGTTCTAGCGGGAGCGCCACCGGGGAGCTGTTTTTT.